A single sample gave rise to the 4 T cell receptor beta chains below, sequenced in a study of follicular helper T cells after annual influenza vaccination. Time point noted: 2015-2016 season, 7 days after influenza vaccination. Produced via immunoSEQ multiplex PCR; TCRdb's table is partial and in-frame only. The sample holds around 7,300 clones, roughly four fifths seen once. This specimen was CXCR5- memory CD4+ T cells sorted from blood, taken 7 days after influenza vaccination. The receptor source for this set is an adult who received the influenza vaccine.

This clone was found once. The chain carries TRBV5-4 and TRBJ1-6; possible D gene TRBD1, 5 bases. Between the trimmed V and J ends, which lost 1 base and 4 bases, there was a span of 9 bases. Germline V gene sequence: CDR1 SGHNT, CDR2 YYREEE (reference sequence). The CDR3 spans 15 residues. This CDR3 reads CASSLQGNYNSPLHF. Here the CDR3 DNA reads TGTGCCAGCAGCTTGCAGGGAAATTATAATTCACCCCTCCACTTT.

The CDR3 bases are TGTGCCAGCAGCTTAGGGCAAAGAACCACAGATACGCAGTATTTT. Translating it yields CASSLGQRTTDTQYF. V usage is TRBV7-2 and J usage is TRBJ2-3; no reliable D call. The CDR3 covers 15 residues. Trimming took 1 base from V and 2 from J, leaving 10 bases between them. In germline, CDR1 is SGHTA, CDR2 FQGNSA. Full variable domain (missing parts from reference TRBV7-2 and TRBJ2-3): GAGVSQSPSNKVTEKGKDVELRCDPISGHTALYWYRQSLGQGLEFLIYFQGNSAPDKSGLPSDRFSAERTGGSVSTLTIQRTQQEDSAVYLCASSLGQRTTDTQYFGPGTRLTVL.

The V call is TRBV7-2, the J call TRBJ1-2; no clear D. Germline CDR1 reads SGHTA; CDR2 reads FQGNSA. V gave up 5 bases and J gave up 0 bases, with 13 bases separating them. The CDR3 extends over 15 amino acids. The CDR3 here is CASSPQATTNYGYTF. The CDR3 nucleotides read TGTGCCAGCAGCCCCCAAGCTACAACTAACTATGGCTACACCTTC.

The rearrangement uses TRBV12-1 and TRBJ2-1; the D call TRBD1 from the table was never checked on the DNA. TRBV12-1 is classified as a pseudogene. The CDR3 spans 11 residues. The CDR3, as DNA: TGTGCCAGCAGCTTTTTCCAGAAGCAGTTCTTC. This encodes CASSFFQKQFF.